This T cell receptor beta chain derives from a study of glioma-infiltrating T cells after dendritic cell vaccination (TCRdb year 2016). Turning to the overall study: Of the approximately 15 glioblastoma patients in the cohort, all drawn from Phase I and II dendritic cell vaccination trials, 9 were newly diagnosed and 6 had recurrent disease. Autologous tumor lysate-pulsed dendritic cell vaccination was administered to the patients between about 2002 and 2013. The vaccine was prepared from monocyte-derived dendritic cells that were cultured for roughly seven days with IL-4 and GM-CSF and then pulsed overnight with autologous tumor lysate. Each patient got three intradermal injections of the dendritic cell vaccine, spaced at biweekly intervals, in the arm below the axilla. Deep sequencing of TCR beta CDR3 regions was used to quantify tumor-infiltrating lymphocyte content and compare tumor and blood repertoires in dendritic cell-vaccinated glioblastoma patients. Survival after dendritic cell vaccination was correlated with TCR sequencing metrics such as TIL content and the overlap between tumor and blood repertoires.

Using the immunoSEQ assay, TCRB CDR3 regions were amplified from roughly 2.1 micrograms of genomic DNA, or from all available DNA when less than that was on hand. Multiplex PCR used 60 forward primers for TCR V beta segments and 13 reverse primers for J beta segments. Synthetic control templates were spiked into each sample at limiting dilution to estimate reads per starting template. The Illumina HiSeq System generated 87 bp sequencing reads. Regarding the original processing steps: PCR and sequencing errors were removed by merging closely related sequences with a nearest neighbor algorithm. TCR overlap was measured as the percentage of unique tumor TCR beta sequences that were also present in the peripheral blood of the same patient. TCRdb obtained this table from immuneACCESS and retained in-frame rearrangements with V and J assigned. These tables miss some clones; where compared with another copy, unresolved V genes account for less than half of the shortfall, and the remainder is unexplained. V and J calls and clone size are copied from that table; D and trimming were computed from the DNA. Here the sample has about 67,000 clones; 80% to 85% occur a single time. The top ten hold 7.9% of the sample.

CDR1 and CDR2, looked up from the germline V gene (reference sequence), are SEHNR and FQNEAQ. The CDR3 covers 17 residues, taking in both the cysteine and the phenylalanine. CDR3 DNA only is kept here, 51 bases in frame from base 1. V is pruned by 5 bases and J by 1 base, leaving 7 bases of the junction without a gene match. Study-wide conclusions, independent of this receptor: The three-group TCR overlap response model was characterized as speculative, and prospective validation of the model was stated to be required. Longer time to progression and overall survival after dendritic cell vaccination were predicted by higher estimated pretreatment TIL content. The cohort was small and heterogeneous, only a few patients had full blood and tumor sets, and even fewer had initial-recurrent tumor pairs. TCR clonality showed no direct relationship with survival, which suggests that a diverse polyclonal response may be important.

Patients were selected on the basis of adequate residual fresh-frozen tumor tissue and more than two years of available survival data. Molecular status otherwise varied across the glioblastoma patients, but none of them carried an isocitrate dehydrogenase mutation. PBMC were collected before vaccination, two weeks after the third vaccination, and at tumor progression if progression occurred. Genomic DNA was extracted with the Qiagen DNeasy Blood extraction Kit. With regard to this clone: The antigen it recognizes is unknown. No qualities accompany the bases; no much larger clone lies one base away.

Sequenced material: blood, taken before dendritic cell vaccination. This chain joins TRBV7-9 to TRBJ2-2; 10 bases in the junction line up with TRBD2. This sequence originates from a human donor with glioblastoma. The CDR3 reads CASSLLGLAVNTGELFF. The sequenced DNA: TGTGCCAGCAGCCTCCTCGGACTAGCGGTGAACACCGGGGAGCTGTTTTTT.